Listed below are T cell receptor beta chains from one sample, sequenced in a study of radiotherapy plus CTLA-4 blockade in lung cancer. Here immunoSEQ multiplex PCR was the method, and the copy in TCRdb shows in-frame clones only, minus some. The table has 85,000 to 90,000 clones, around nine tenths seen once; the top ten hold 16%. The specimen comprised peripheral blood, sampled from a patient treated with radiotherapy plus ipilimumab. These TCRs come from a human donor with non-small cell lung cancer that progressed on radiotherapy plus ipilimumab. Each CDR3 is given without its conserved first and last residue.

TRBJ1-5 TRBV5-8 12 ASSLGSSNQPQH
TRBJ1-4 TRBV9 14 ASSDSYSATNEKLF
TRBJ2-2 TRBV19 12 ASRFTGDTGELF
TRBJ2-5 TRBV6-5 11 ASKWGGQETQY
TRBJ2-5 TRBV7-2 12 ASSLGGGRETQY
TRBJ2-1 TRBV18 14 ASSPMTQTFYNEQF
TRBJ2-7 TRBV5-1 13 ASSFGQGASYEQY
TRBJ2-3 TRBV18 12 ASSPLAGGDTQY
TRBJ1-3 TRBV7-2 10 ASSNQGNTIY
TRBJ2-7 TRBV19 11 ASRRGSAYEQY
TRBJ2-1 TRBV9 13 ASSVSPHGGNEQF
TRBJ2-1 TRBV11-3 13 ASSLGASGRVEQF
TRBJ1-2 TRBV5-6 12 ASSWGGQNYGYT
TRBJ2-7 TRBV28 13 ASSFRGGSTYEQY
TRBJ1-1 TRBV6-4 12 ASSTHGVNTEAF
TRBJ1-5 TRBV21-1 15 ASSKERRGNSNQPQH
TRBJ1-2 TRBV4-3 10 ASSQGGGGYT
TRBJ1-2 TRBV6-5 13 ASSYSAYTTYGYT